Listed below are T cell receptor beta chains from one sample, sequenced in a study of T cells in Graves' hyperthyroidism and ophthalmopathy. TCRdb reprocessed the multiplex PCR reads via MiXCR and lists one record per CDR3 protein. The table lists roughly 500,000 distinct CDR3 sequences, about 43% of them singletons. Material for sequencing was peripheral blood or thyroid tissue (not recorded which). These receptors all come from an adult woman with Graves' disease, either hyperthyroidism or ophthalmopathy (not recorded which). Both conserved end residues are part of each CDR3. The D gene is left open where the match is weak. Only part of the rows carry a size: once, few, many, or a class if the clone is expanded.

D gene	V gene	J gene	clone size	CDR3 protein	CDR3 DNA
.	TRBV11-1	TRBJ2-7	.	CASSYQDSLEQYF	TGCGCCAGCAGCTACCAGGACAGCCTCGAGCAGTACTTC
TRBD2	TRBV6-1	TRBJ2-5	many	CASSDLWSGRRQETQYF	TGTGCCAGCAGTGACCTATGGAGCGGGAGGCGCCAAGAGACCCAGTACTTC
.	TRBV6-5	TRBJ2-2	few	CASSYSAGRTGELFF	TGTGCCAGCAGTTACTCGGCAGGGCGAACCGGGGAGCTGTTTTTT
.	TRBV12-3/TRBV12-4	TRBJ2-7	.	CASSPGRGTYEQYF	TGTGCCAGCAGCCCGGGACGGGGGACCTACGAGCAGTACTTC
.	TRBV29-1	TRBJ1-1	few	CSVRESRLYTEAFF	TGCAGCGTGCGGGAAAGCAGGCTGTACACTGAAGCTTTCTTT
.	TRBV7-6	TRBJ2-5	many	CASSLADETQYF	TGTGCCAGCAGCTTAGCCGACGAGACCCAGTACTTC
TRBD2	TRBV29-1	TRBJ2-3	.	CSGGREVTDTQYF	TGCAGCGGAGGGCGGGAGGTCACAGATACGCAGTATTTT
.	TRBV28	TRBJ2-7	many	CASSYVGFYEQYF	TGTGCCAGCAGCTACGTGGGGTTCTACGAGCAGTACTTC
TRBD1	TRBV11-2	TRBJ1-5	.	CASSKGQVGPQHF	TGTGCCAGCAGCAAGGGACAGGTGGGGCCCCAGCATTTT
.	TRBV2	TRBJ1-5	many	CASSAVYSNQPQHF	TGTGCCAGCAGTGCCGTGTATAGCAATCAGCCCCAGCATTTT
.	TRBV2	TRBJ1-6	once	CASRGGQIKNSPLHF	TGTGCCAGCAGAGGAGGACAGATCAAAAATTCACCCCTCCACTTT
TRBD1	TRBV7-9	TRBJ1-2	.	CASSLTGTGGANYTF	TGTGCCAGCAGCCTGACCGGGACAGGGGGCGCCAACTACACCTTC
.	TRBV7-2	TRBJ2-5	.	CAGSRGNQETQYF	TGTGCCGGCAGCCGGGGGAACCAAGAGACCCAGTACTTC
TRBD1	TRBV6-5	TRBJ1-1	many	CASRKKTGAFTEAFF	TGTGCCAGCAGGAAAAAGACAGGGGCCTTCACTGAAGCTTTCTTT
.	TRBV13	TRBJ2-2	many	CASSHSSTGELFF	TGTGCCAGCAGCCATAGCAGCACCGGGGAGCTGTTTTTT
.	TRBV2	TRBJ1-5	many	CASSEGHSNQPQHF	TGTGCCAGCAGTGAAGGCCACTCCAATCAGCCCCAGCATTTT
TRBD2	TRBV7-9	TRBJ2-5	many	CASSLGLAGGSYMETQYF	TGTGCCAGCAGCCTTGGACTAGCGGGAGGGTCATATATGGAGACCCAGTACTTC
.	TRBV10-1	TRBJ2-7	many	CASSESRGYEQYF	TGCGCCAGCAGTGAGTCGAGGGGGTACGAGCAGTACTTC
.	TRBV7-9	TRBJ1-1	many	CASSSPGGAGTEAFF	TGTGCCAGCAGCTCCCCTGGGGGCGCGGGCACTGAAGCTTTCTTT
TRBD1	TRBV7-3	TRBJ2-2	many	CASSLNRGTGELFF	TGTGCCAGCAGCTTAAACAGGGGTACCGGGGAGCTGTTTTTT
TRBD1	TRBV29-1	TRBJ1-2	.	CSVAFSGGATTTF	TGCAGCGTTGCCTTTTCAGGGGGCGCGACGACCACCTTC
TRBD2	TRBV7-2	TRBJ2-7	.	CASSLRPTSGYEQYF	TGTGCCAGCAGCTTACGCCCGACTAGCGGGTACGAGCAGTACTTC
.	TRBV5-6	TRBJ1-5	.	CASSSQETQHF	TGTGCCAGCAGCAGTCAAGAGACCCAGCATTTT
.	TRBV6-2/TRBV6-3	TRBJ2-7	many	CASSVLIRQKGHEQYF	TGTGCCAGCAGTGTACTGATCCGCCAAAAAGGGCACGAGCAGTACTTC
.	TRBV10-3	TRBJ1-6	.	CAISLGGGSSPLHF	TGTGCCATCAGCTTGGGGGGAGGTAGTTCACCCCTCCACTTT
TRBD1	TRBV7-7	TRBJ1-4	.	CASSFDRGNEKLFF	TGTGCTAGCAGCTTCGACAGGGGGAATGAAAAACTGTTTTTT
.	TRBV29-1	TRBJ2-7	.	CSALGRYYEQYF	TGCAGCGCCCTAGGGCGGTATTACGAGCAGTACTTC
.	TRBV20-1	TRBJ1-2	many	CSARAQIILNYGYTF	TGCAGTGCTAGGGCCCAAATTATACTTAACTATGGCTACACCTTC
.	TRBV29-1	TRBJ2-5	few	CSVEDSQFGSETQYF	TGCAGCGTTGAAGATTCGCAATTCGGGAGTGAGACCCAGTACTTC
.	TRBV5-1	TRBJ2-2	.	CASSAGPNTGELFF	TGCGCCAGCAGCGCGGGACCTAACACCGGGGAGCTGTTTTTT
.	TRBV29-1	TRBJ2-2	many	CSVGPGLHSTGELFF	.
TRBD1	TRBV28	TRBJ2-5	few	CASSSPDRQETQYF	TGTGCCAGCAGTTCCCCGGACAGGCAAGAGACCCAGTACTTC
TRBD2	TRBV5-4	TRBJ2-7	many	CASSYRSGRASEQYF	TGTGCCAGCAGCTACCGAAGCGGGAGGGCCTCCGAGCAGTACTTC
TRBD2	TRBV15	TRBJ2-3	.	CATSSGRDADTQYF	TGTGCCACCAGCAGCGGGAGGGACGCAGATACGCAGTATTTT